This T cell receptor beta chain was retrieved from a study of human T cells and chemical hapten exposure. Study summary: Small pooled library volume differences mainly caused per-sample TCR yield variation.

The study's findings and limits: Positively correlated with patch test score were the counts of PT1 expanded TCRs.

One entry per CDR3 protein results from TCRdb running MiXCR on the RACE reads. The sample has around 360,000 distinct CDR3 sequences, about 6% seen once. The sample's time point: patch test 2, 6 weeks after DPC sensitization. Treatment here: therapeutic diphenylcyclopropenone sensitization with weekly scalp DPC. Remarks on this clonotype: Its antigen is currently unknown.

J gave up 3 bases and V 2 bases, and 7 bases lay outside the gene matches. Germline V gene data show CDR1 as SGHTA and CDR2 as FQGTGA. The CDR3 extends over 18 amino acids. Sequencing was performed on whole blood, taken in connection with sensitization to the hapten diphenylcyclopropenone (DPC). This sequence joins TRBV7-3 and TRBJ1-6; TRBD1 aligns across 10 bases. This receptor was identified in a woman younger than 30 with alopecia areata. Some clones in this sample may be carry-over from other donors' samples. CDR3 in amino acids: CASSLGSRTGGYNSPLHF. The CDR3, as DNA: TGTGCCAGCAGCTTAGGTTCTCGGACAGGGGGCTATAATTCACCCCTCCACTTT.